This TCR beta chain came from a study of cytomegalovirus exposure and HLA in healthy donors. A word on this clone: Its target is unknown.

V shed 2 bases and J 1 base; nucleotides not matched to a gene: 12. The CDR3 length is 20 residues. Germline CDR1 reads LNHDA; CDR2 reads SQIVND (reference sequence). The study's findings and limits: Rare TCR sequences predominated, though certain public TCRs were found in many donors. TCR beta V- and J-gene trimming, according to a later analysis, was linked to a missense DCLRE1C variant. It was fewer than 200 TCR beta chains that were listed as cytomegalovirus-associated. As immune exposure information, only CMV serostatus was available.

PCR used 60 Vbeta primers and 13 Jbeta primers. Data came from immunoSEQ multiplex PCR; TCRdb stores just in-frame clones and leaves some out. The table includes over 95,000 clones, about 79% detected once. The sequenced material came from PBMCs. The rearrangement joins TRBV19 to TRBJ2-4, with 12 bases that match TRBD2. The source of this sequence is a human donor in good health. CDR3 sequence: CASSIPASGRVGYAKNIQYF. DNA for the CDR3: TGTGCCAGTAGTATACCCGCTAGCGGGAGGGTCGGGTATGCCAAAAACATTCAGTACTTC.